This T cell receptor (beta chain) was retrieved from a study of cytomegalovirus exposure and HLA in healthy donors. Study-level results: Most CMV-associated TCR beta chains appeared HLA-restricted in a later analysis. The classifier reportedly diagnosed cytomegalovirus status with high specificity and sensitivity. Common viral pathogens were later found to be apparently linked to several of the most significant clusters.

On this clone itself: Its cognate antigen is unknown.

60 Vbeta and 13 Jbeta primers were used in PCR. Profiling relied on immunoSEQ multiplex PCR, and the TCRdb table lists in-frame clones only, not all of them. Altogether 45,000 to 65,000 clones are present, around 77% being singletons, with the ten largest covering about 3.6%. Germline values: CDR1 SGDLS, CDR2 YYNGEE. Trimming stripped 4 bases from V and 4 bases from J, with 11 bases between. The length of the CDR3 is 13 residues. Specimen: PBMCs. The sequence derives from a woman in her forties in good health and CMV-seropositive. The rearrangement links TRBV9 to TRBJ1-1, with a weak D call TRBD1 (5 bases). In nucleotides, the CDR3 is TGTGCCAGCAGCTCCCAGGGTGGCACTGAAGCTTTCTTT. Protein: CASSSQGGTEAFF.